This T cell receptor beta chain was captured by sequencing in a study of metastatic and nonmetastatic thyroid tumors. V was clipped by 4 bases and J by 5 bases; unmatched bases: 9. CDR1 and CDR2 from the germline V gene are MNHEY and SVGEGT. This CDR3 contains 15 residues. The entire patient cohort was treatment-naive prior to thyroid surgery. This clone was counted ten times or more. TCRdb re-analyzed the PCR reads through MiXCR. The sample contains 64,000 or so clones, about 17% of which appear only once. Sequencing was performed on blood. The source of this sequence is a male donor with papillary thyroid cancer or a benign thyroid nodule (not recorded which). Some clones in this sample may be carry-over from other donors' samples. The rearrangement uses TRBV6-2 or TRBV6-3 and TRBJ2-5, with 8 bases aligning to TRBD1. The CDR3 nucleotides are TGTGCCAGCAGTTCTGGGACAGGACAATCGGAGACCCAGTACTTC. It codes for CASSSGTGQSETQYF.